This entry features one T cell receptor (beta chain) sequence. The antigen it recognizes is unknown. Within one base of it there is no much larger clone, and no base qualities were kept. This sample is part of a study of cytomegalovirus exposure and HLA in healthy donors (dated by TCRdb to the late 2010s). A note on the overall study: In an earlier analysis of 450 to 750 of the donors, around 290 Gb of sequence data and just under 120 million unique TCR beta sequences from about 179 million T cells were reported. Roughly 320 gigabases of sequencing data and roughly 80 million unique TCR sequences made up an early release that covered approximately 620 HLA-typed donors. Among the roughly 410 genotyped donors, approximately 76% belonged to the genetic ancestry cluster associated with self-reported Caucasian donors. The study aimed to test whether cataloging public T cell receptors could reveal signatures of past pathogen exposure. Using immunosequencing, the study profiled T cell repertoires from 640 or so subjects and related those repertoires to cytomegalovirus serostatus. In addition to the first cohort of about 650 subjects, a separate validation cohort of 100 to 150 different subjects was used. High-throughput TCR immunosequencing, statistical association of individual TCRs with disease status, and machine learning were combined to predict cytomegalovirus infection status. A later analysis re-examined previously published TCR beta repertoires from 600 to 700 donors and added high-resolution HLA genotyping to investigate patterns of TCR occurrence. Rather than drawing on any new phenotypic data, the later analysis identified candidate immune exposures from TCR beta sequences and the way those sequences occurred across donors. An earlier analysis of 587 of the donors applied high-throughput TCR beta sequencing to assess whether each TCR beta V gene segment acted as functional or pseudogenic. Donor age, sex, ethnicity and CMV serostatus were compiled together with the repertoire data. A later genetic analysis took genome-wide SNP genotypes for about three fifths of the 666 donors and used that subset as a discovery cohort. All discovery cohort repertoires had been generated on a single sequencing platform. HLA typing included class I and class II loci at four-digit resolution. Typing coverage varied by locus: about 620-630 donors for A, B, C, DRB1 and DQB1; 500 to 550 for DQA1; nearly 610 for DPA1; around 490 for DPB1. Because of strong linkage in the cohort, 5 or 6 DR-DQ haplotypes were treated as single units for association and clustering. On average, roughly 250,000 unique TCR beta nucleotide sequences were sequenced per donor among some 430 genotyped donors of the cohort, with around 19% of those sequences being non-productive. Results the study describes overall, beyond this receptor: The cohort was sequenced for TCR beta chains only, and without alpha or paired-chain data the features that could be detected were limited. In an earlier analysis of over 550 of the donors, most TCR beta V segments were observed in productive rearrangements about 90% or about 30% of the time, broadly matching IMGT annotations. The sequencing pipeline was judged likely to have produced a cluster of highly shared sequence variants as a technical artifact. The presence/absence analyses assumed that sequencing depth was roughly uniform across donors, and that assumption may not be true. In a later analysis, over 15,000 TCR beta sequences were associated with specific HLA alleles at a false discovery rate of 0.05. Cytomegalovirus status was reported to be diagnosed by the classifier with high specificity and sensitivity in both the original and validation cohorts. Compared with the approximately 710-donor mean, donors in an Asian-associated ancestry cluster had fewer N-insertions in productive TCRs, according to a later genetic analysis. A later analysis found that TCR association rates varied across HLA loci, with DRB1 alleles showing the most associated TCRs and HLA-C alleles the fewest. A further reported finding was that TCR beta sequences accurately predicted the HLA-A and HLA-B alleles for most subjects in the first cohort. The authors suggested that the approach could potentially be extended to other disease states and immunological phenotypes. A total of 164 TCR beta chains were listed by the study as associated with cytomegalovirus. Some IMGT-functional V segments, including TRBV6-2 and TRBV6-3, could not be told apart with the 87-base-pair reads, so those segments were excluded. Because counts were too low, 15 or so rarely observed V segments, including chromosome 9 orphons, were excluded from the earlier analysis of 587 of the donors. Most TCR sequences were observed very rarely across donors, whereas some public TCRs were present in many individuals. Because HLA typing was unavailable for some donors at each locus, only the typed subset was used in association tests. Correlated functional status among segregating V segments might reflect linkage disequilibrium, but an unknown experimental factor could not be ruled out. Immune exposure information for the cohort was limited to CMV serostatus. In a later analysis, several top co-occurrence clusters were reported to appear linked to parvovirus B19, influenza, CMV and Epstein-Barr virus. In vitro tests confirmed that a few of the cytomegalovirus-associated TCR beta chains recognize cytomegalovirus antigens. Assigning TCR associations to individual alleles was difficult when HLA alleles, especially DR and DQ, strongly co-occurred. Most CMV-associated TCR beta chains appeared to be HLA-restricted in a later analysis, and the HLA associations seemed to be driven largely by CMV exposure. In a later analysis, HLA-associated TCR beta chains were found to be more clonally expanded and to have lower generation probabilities than equally common non-associated chains. V-gene and J-gene trimming of TCR beta chains was associated with a missense DCLRE1C variant in a later genetic analysis, and the association was replicated in an independent cohort.

Trimming takes 2 bases off V and 4 bases off J; junction bases not matched to a gene: 5. From its cysteine to its phenylalanine, the CDR3 spans 15 amino acids. The kept DNA is CDR3 alone, 45 bases in frame from the first base. The germline V gene (reference sequence) provides CDR1 MNHEY and CDR2 SMNVEV. The cohort was made up of 650 to 700 healthy bone marrow donors. All cohort members were sampled while nominally healthy, although unrecorded immune exposures were likely present. The donor tested CMV seropositive and was one of the 289 seropositive cohort members. A peripheral blood sample was provided by each donor, and peripheral blood mononuclear cells were used for TCR beta sequencing. Genomic DNA extraction from the blood cell samples was performed with the Qiagen DNeasy Blood Extraction Kit. Library generation was performed with the immunoSEQ multiplex PCR assay. For the multiplex PCR, a mixture combining 60 forward primers for TCR Vbeta segments and 13 reverse primers for TCR Jbeta segments was used. Amplification of the CDR3 region of rearranged TCR beta genes was performed with a multiplex PCR assay on genomic DNA. The Illumina HiSeq System was used to sequence the amplified TCR beta libraries as 87-base-pair reads. On the study's bioinformatics: Across the 670 or so repertoires, a later analysis counted 80 million or so unique TCR beta chains, 9.5 million to 12 million of which were shared by at least two donors. Raw reads were error-corrected and collapsed into unique sequences with a nearest-neighbor algorithm that merged closely related sequences to remove PCR and sequencing errors. Alignment of CDR3 sequences to IMGT reference sequences was used to assign V, D and J gene segments. Each retained sequence needed at least a six-nucleotide match to both a V gene segment and a J gene segment. A rearrangement counted as productive if the CDR3 had no stop codons and remained in frame with V and J, and every other rearrangement counted as non-productive. CDR3 was defined according to IMGT convention as the region running from the second conserved V-encoded cysteine to the conserved J-encoded phenylalanine. The earlier analysis of around 640 of the donors excluded sequences that lacked an unambiguous match to a single V gene segment. An earlier analysis of several hundred of the donors called V segments functional above 56.7% productive rearrangements and segregating when the between-donor standard deviation exceeded 5%. A statistical classification framework was built for diagnosing cytomegalovirus status from the catalog of TCR beta chain sequences. V and J gene assignment, in a later analysis, came from comparing TCR nucleotide sequences with IMGT/GENE-DB human TR gene sequences. A later analysis assigned CDR3 sequences and most-parsimonious VDJ recombination scenarios with the TCRdist pipeline. A later analysis defined each TCR beta chain by its CDR3 amino acid sequence plus V-gene family, and excluded reads lacking a unique V-gene family. As a way to deal with suspected cross-contamination and a sequencing artifact, a later analysis dropped 640 or so nucleotide sequences that were highly shared and had low generation probability. In a later analysis, a clonal expansion index for each public chain was calculated from normalized within-repertoire ranks of inferred template counts. In a later analysis, generation probabilities were computed using a VDJ recombination model fitted to out-of-frame rearrangements, and the results were checked against IGoR. A later analysis scored TCR-TCR, TCR-HLA and TCR-CMV co-occurrence with hypergeometric tests, applying a repertoire-size bias correction to TCR pairs. A later analysis estimated false discovery rates by permuting HLA or CMV assignments 20 times. A later analysis grouped co-occurring TCRs with DBSCAN, adding TCRdist sequence similarity when clustering within HLA-allele-positive subsets. For co-occurrence clustering, repertoires with fewer than 30,000 or more than 120,000 public chains were excluded, along with roughly five repertoires with anomalous nucleotide sharing. Here the immuneACCESS table is served through TCRdb, limited to in-frame sequences with V and J called. Missing clones are a known gap in these copies; in checked studies unresolved V genes cover under half, and the rest lacks a known reason. The V and J calls and clone size come from that table; D and trimming were worked out from the DNA. The sample data list about 190,000 clones, and 84% of these were observed just once. Around 2.8% of the sample rests with the top ten.

The V and J genes are TRBV27 and TRBJ2-3; the junction holds 8 bases that match TRBD1. This clonotype was sampled from a woman in her 50s in good health and CMV-seropositive. The sample taken for sequencing was PBMCs. The CDR3 corresponds to CASSLQTGVPDTQYF. The base sequence is TGTGCCAGCAGTTTACAGACAGGGGTTCCAGATACGCAGTATTTT.